The 16 T cell receptor beta chains listed next were all sequenced from one sample in a study of T-cell memory formation after mild COVID-19. TCRdb reprocessed the 5' RACE reads via MiXCR and lists one record per CDR3 protein. Among approximately 300,000 distinct CDR3 sequences, approximately 19% were seen once, and the ten largest hold under 25%. Sequenced material: PBMCs or a T cell subset sorted from them (not recorded which). Receptors were obtained from a man younger than 35 who had mild COVID-19 (a few samples of this study predate the infection). Cell type and time point are not known.

This clonotype appeared a few times. V and J are TRBV4-3 and TRBJ1-2; D is perhaps TRBD1 (6 bases). V lost 4 bases, J lost 8 bases, and 14 bases lay in between. The CDR3 is 13 residues long. In germline, CDR1 is LGHNA, CDR2 YSLEER. CDR3 protein: CASSLNDRLGYTF. CDR3 coding DNA: TGCGCCAGCAGCCTCAACGACAGGCTGGGCTACACCTTC.

The chain combines TRBV12-3 or TRBV12-4 with TRBJ1-6; D possibly corresponds to TRBD1 (6 bases). Trimming took 7 bases from V and 7 from J, leaving 14 bases between them. This CDR3 comprises 14 residues. This CDR3 is CASNQGGPNSPLHF. The DNA for the CDR3 is TGTGCCAGCAACCAAGGGGGACCAAATTCACCCCTCCACTTT.

The chain joins TRBV5-1 to TRBJ2-7; TRBD2 matches at 12 bases. Germline CDR1 SGHRS, CDR2 YFSETQ. The ends lost 5 bases at V and 7 bases at J; junction bases unmatched: 7. The CDR3 loop spans 14 amino acids. CDR3 nucleotide sequence: TGCGCCAGCAGGAGGACTAGCGGGGCTCAGGAGCAGTACTTC. Amino acid sequence: CASRRTSGAQEQYF.

The rearrangement joins TRBV29-1 to TRBJ2-2; 8 bases match TRBD1. This CDR3 has 13 amino acids. V trimming: 6 bases; J trimming: 4 bases; junction bases outside the gene matches: 4. CDR1 is SQVTM, CDR2 ANQGSEA, per germline. The chain's CDR3 is CSVGQVLTGELFF. In DNA, the CDR3 is TGCAGCGTGGGACAGGTGCTCACCGGGGAGCTGTTTTTT.

This clonotype has only a few counts. The V and J genes are TRBV6-6 and TRBJ2-5, with D unclear. Between the trimmed V and J ends, which lost 2 bases and 5 bases, there was a span of 9 bases. Germline assignment: CDR1 MNHNY and CDR2 SVGAGI (reference sequence). The CDR3 extends over 13 amino acids. Written as DNA, the CDR3 is TGTGCCAGCAGTTACCCGGCTGCTGAGACCCAGTACTTC. This encodes CASSYPAAETQYF.

V is TRBV5-6 and J is TRBJ2-5; possibly TRBD2 for D (6 bases). The CDR3 extends over 17 amino acids. Trimming stripped 6 bases from V and 1 base from J, with 22 bases between. CDR1 is SGHDT and CDR2 is YYEEEE in the germline V gene. The DNA for the CDR3 is TGTGCCAGCACCCCGGGACTCAAGTTCACCCGCCAAGAGACCCAGTACTTC. Its translation is CASTPGLKFTRQETQYF.

The chain recombines TRBV7-2 with TRBJ2-5; 12 bases align to TRBD2. Trimming removed 5 bases from V and 4 bases from J; junction bases left unmatched: 5. This CDR3 is built from 15 residues. From germline, CDR1 is SGHTA and CDR2 FQGNSA. The CDR3 region has the DNA TGTGCCAGCAGCCCGACTAGCGGGGGAGGAGAGACCCAGTACTTC. This translates into CASSPTSGGGETQYF.

This clonotype showed up just a few times. The chain uses TRBV7-9 and TRBJ1-2; no clear D gene. V lost 2 bases and J 6 bases, leaving 4 bases between the germline ends. CDR1 is SEHNR, CDR2 FQNEAQ, per germline (reference sequence). The CDR3 contains 11 residues. The DNA of the CDR3 is TGTGCCAGCAGCTTACAGGATGGCTACACCTTC. Amino acids: CASSLQDGYTF.

The V gene is TRBV3-1, the J gene TRBJ2-1; a weak D match, TRBD1 (5 bases). This CDR3 spans 15 amino acids. V was cut by 6 bases and J by 1 base, with 13 bases left in between. The germline gives CDR1 LGHDT, CDR2 YNNKEL (reference sequence). The CDR3 DNA reads TGTGCCAGCAGTGTCGACAGTTCGTCCTACAATGAGCAGTTCTTC. It specifies CASSVDSSSYNEQFF.

This clonotype was counted ten times or more. The gene calls are TRBV12-3 or TRBV12-4 and TRBJ2-7; 8 nucleotides align to TRBD1. There are 15 residues in the CDR3. J was trimmed by 3 bases and V by 5 bases; bases with no gene match: 9. The CDR3 loop reads CASSKPGTGGYEQYF. Written as DNA, the CDR3 is TGTGCCAGCAGTAAACCCGGGACAGGAGGCTACGAGCAGTACTTC.

This clonotype was counted at least ten times. This chain uses TRBV6-2 or TRBV6-3 with TRBJ2-1, with D uncertain. CDR1 and CDR2 (germline): MNHEY, SVGEGT. This CDR3 is built from 13 residues. V was shortened by 2 bases and J by 8 bases, with 10 bases between the two germline ends. Written as DNA, the CDR3 is TGTGCCAGCAGTTACGCGCAAAGGTATGAGCAGTTCTTC. Translation gives CASSYAQRYEQFF.

The CDR3 DNA reads as TGTGCCAGCAGCCCACGTAACGGACGGCAGACCACAGATACGCAGTATTTT. As protein: CASSPRNGRQTTDTQYF. The chain employs TRBV7-2 and TRBJ2-3; D is unclear. CDR3 length: 17 residues. Germline loops: CDR1 SGHTA, CDR2 FQGNSA. V lost 5 bases to trimming and J lost 2 bases, with 20 bases between them.

This clonotype was counted only a few times. The J gene is TRBJ1-1, the V gene TRBV21-1; the D call of TRBD1 is as the table states it, not checked on the DNA. TRBV21-1 is given as a pseudogene. CDR3 length: 14 amino acids. The CDR3 region is CASSNLGQGVKAFF. For the CDR3, the DNA is TGTGCCAGCAGCAATCTAGGACAGGGGGTTAAAGCTTTCTTT.

This clonotype was observed once. The V call is TRBV20-1, the J call TRBJ1-1; 7 bases match TRBD1. The germline CDR1 and CDR2 sequences are DFQATT and SNEGSKA (reference sequence). After removal of 6 bases from V and 9 bases from J, the junction contained 13 bases not matched to a gene. The CDR3 extends over 13 amino acids. The CDR3 region has the DNA TGCAGTGCCCCGAAGGGGGCGAGGAACCAAGCTTTCTTT. It specifies CSAPKGARNQAFF.

The sample holds a few counts of this clonotype. The CDR3 DNA reads TGCGCCAGCAGCGCCAGGGTGGAGAACACTGAAGCTTTCTTT. Translation: CASSARVENTEAFF. The chain links TRBV5-1 to TRBJ1-1; tentative D call: TRBD1 (5 bases). The V end lost 4 bases, the J end lost 1 base, and 11 bases lay between the germline ends. This CDR3 comprises 14 residues. The germline CDR1 and CDR2 sequences are SGHRS and YFSETQ.

Only a few counts were recorded for this clonotype. The V and J genes are TRBV4-2 and TRBJ2-5, with D possibly TRBD1 on 5 matching bases. Germline V CDR1 and CDR2: LGHNA, YNFKEQ. The CDR3 runs 17 residues. With 4 bases removed from V and 2 bases from J, the gap between germline ends came to 20 bases. CDR3 sequence reads: CASSPTVTVSSQETQYF. CDR3 coding DNA: TGTGCCAGCAGCCCGACAGTGACGGTATCGAGTCAAGAGACCCAGTACTTC.